The rows below give T cell receptor beta chains drawn from one sample of a study of blood T cell repertoires in COVID-19. Assay used: immunoSEQ multiplex PCR; TCRdb lists only in-frame clones, some missing. The sample yields about 90,000 clones, 81% seen once. Sequencing input: peripheral blood. These TCRs come from a man aged 80 or over with active or convalescent COVID-19. The CDR3 runs from the conserved cysteine through the conserved F or W. The D gene is left open where the match is weak. Where a row states a size, it is once, few, many or the class of an expanded clone; other rows omit it.

J gene: TRBJ1-3
V gene: TRBV5-1
clone size: NA
CDR3 length: 14
D gene: NA
CDR3 DNA: TGCGCCAGCAGCTTGGGTCGCTCTGGAAACACCATATATTTT
CDR3 protein: CASSLGRSGNTIYF

J gene: TRBJ2-3
V gene: TRBV30
clone size: NA
CDR3 length: 13
D gene: NA
CDR3 DNA: TGTGCCTGGAGGTCGGGGTACACGGATACGCAGTATTTT
CDR3 protein: CAWRSGYTDTQYF

J gene: TRBJ2-1
V gene: TRBV5-1
clone size: NA
CDR3 length: 15
D gene: TRBD1
CDR3 DNA: TGCGCCAGCAGCTTAGGGACAGGGGCCTACAATGAGCAGTTCTTC
CDR3 protein: CASSLGTGAYNEQFF

J gene: TRBJ2-5
V gene: TRBV5-6
clone size: NA
CDR3 length: 15
D gene: TRBD1
CDR3 DNA: TGTGCCAGCAGCCCCGGGACAGCCACACAAGAGACCCAGTACTTC
CDR3 protein: CASSPGTATQETQYF

J gene: TRBJ1-1
V gene: TRBV6-5
clone size: once
CDR3 length: 14
D gene: TRBD1
CDR3 DNA: TGTGCCAGCAGTCCCCCCGACAGGGGCGGTGAAGCTTTCTTT
CDR3 protein: CASSPPDRGGEAFF

J gene: TRBJ1-2
V gene: TRBV6-6
clone size: NA
CDR3 length: 15
D gene: NA
CDR3 DNA: TGTGCCAGCAGTCTCCGGGATCGTAAATTCGCCGGCTACACCTTC
CDR3 protein: CASSLRDRKFAGYTF

J gene: TRBJ1-2
V gene: TRBV10-2
clone size: once
CDR3 length: 14
D gene: TRBD1
CDR3 DNA: TGCGCCAGCAGCCCGACAGGGGGCGGCTATGGCTACACCTTC
CDR3 protein: CASSPTGGGYGYTF

J gene: TRBJ1-6
V gene: TRBV3-1/TRBV3-2
clone size: few
CDR3 length: 16
D gene: TRBD1
CDR3 DNA: TGTGCCAGCAGCCTACAGGGGGCCTCCTATAATTCACCCCTCCACTTT
CDR3 protein: CASSLQGASYNSPLHF

J gene: TRBJ2-2
V gene: TRBV7-2
clone size: NA
CDR3 length: 16
D gene: TRBD2
CDR3 DNA: TGTGCCAGCAGCCTACCCACGGGACTAGCGGGGGGGGGTCTGTTTTTT
CDR3 protein: CASSLPTGLAGGGLFF

J gene: TRBJ2-7
V gene: TRBV5-1
clone size: NA
CDR3 length: 14
D gene: TRBD1
CDR3 DNA: TGCGCCAGCAACCCGGGACAGAGCTCCTACGAGCAGTACTTC
CDR3 protein: CASNPGQSSYEQYF

J gene: TRBJ2-3
V gene: TRBV5-1
clone size: NA
CDR3 length: 12
D gene: NA
CDR3 DNA: TGCGCCAGCAGCTTGGATGTCGGGGGGCAGTATTTT
CDR3 protein: CASSLDVGGQYF

J gene: TRBJ2-5
V gene: TRBV12-5
clone size: NA
CDR3 length: 13
D gene: NA
CDR3 DNA: TGTGCTAGTGGTTTGGACATTCAAGAGACCCAGTACTTC
CDR3 protein: CASGLDIQETQYF

J gene: TRBJ1-5
V gene: TRBV25-1
clone size: NA
CDR3 length: 16
D gene: NA
CDR3 DNA: TGTGCCAGCAGTGGCCGGGGGGGCGGGAGCAATCAGCCCCAGCATTTT
CDR3 protein: CASSGRGGGSNQPQHF

J gene: TRBJ1-4
V gene: TRBV19
clone size: NA
CDR3 length: 15
D gene: TRBD1
CDR3 DNA: TGTGCCAGTAGCCCAAGGACAGGGGGCAGTGAAAAACTGTTTTTT
CDR3 protein: CASSPRTGGSEKLFF

J gene: TRBJ2-1
V gene: TRBV7-2
clone size: NA
CDR3 length: 14
D gene: NA
CDR3 DNA: TGTGCCAGCAGCTCCACCCTTCTGGGGGGTGAGCAGTTCTTC
CDR3 protein: CASSSTLLGGEQFF

J gene: TRBJ1-5
V gene: TRBV12-3/TRBV12-4
clone size: few
CDR3 length: 11
D gene: NA
CDR3 DNA: TGTGCCAGCAGTCGGGGTCAGCCCCAGCATTTT
CDR3 protein: CASSRGQPQHF

J gene: TRBJ1-2
V gene: TRBV6-5
clone size: NA
CDR3 length: 16
D gene: NA
CDR3 DNA: TGTGCCAGCAGTTACTCGGATCTGGGGGGAGGGGATGGCTACACCTTC
CDR3 protein: CASSYSDLGGGDGYTF

J gene: TRBJ2-7
V gene: TRBV12-3/TRBV12-4
clone size: once
CDR3 length: 13
D gene: NA
CDR3 DNA: TGTGCCAGCAACCTCCCAGGGGGGACGGAGCAGTACTTC
CDR3 protein: CASNLPGGTEQYF

J gene: TRBJ2-7
V gene: TRBV18
clone size: NA
CDR3 length: 13
D gene: NA
CDR3 DNA: TGTGCCAGCTCACCGGGCCTCTCTATCGAGCAGTACTTC
CDR3 protein: CASSPGLSIEQYF

J gene: TRBJ2-7
V gene: TRBV12-3/TRBV12-4
clone size: NA
CDR3 length: 13
D gene: TRBD1
CDR3 DNA: TGTGCCAGCAGTTTATGGGACAGGGACGAGCAGTACTTC
CDR3 protein: CASSLWDRDEQYF

J gene: TRBJ2-5
V gene: TRBV5-5
clone size: NA
CDR3 length: 13
D gene: NA
CDR3 DNA: TGTGCCAGCAGCCGAGGATTTCCGGAGACCCAGTACTTC
CDR3 protein: CASSRGFPETQYF

J gene: TRBJ2-3
V gene: TRBV12-3/TRBV12-4
clone size: NA
CDR3 length: 13
D gene: TRBD2
CDR3 DNA: TGTGCCAGCGAGCGGGGGGCGTCGGATACGCAGTATTTT
CDR3 protein: CASERGASDTQYF

J gene: TRBJ1-2
V gene: TRBV19
clone size: NA
CDR3 length: 12
D gene: NA
CDR3 DNA: TGTGCCGCTTGGCAGGGGAGCTATGGCTACACCTTC
CDR3 protein: CAAWQGSYGYTF

J gene: TRBJ2-6
V gene: TRBV27
clone size: NA
CDR3 length: 14
D gene: NA
CDR3 DNA: TGTGCCAGCAGAACCACCAGGGGGGCCAACGTCCTGACTTTC
CDR3 protein: CASRTTRGANVLTF

J gene: TRBJ1-5
V gene: TRBV27
clone size: NA
CDR3 length: 16
D gene: TRBD1
CDR3 DNA: TGTGCCAGCAGTGCCTTACAGGGGGCCGGTAATCAGCCCCAGCATTTT
CDR3 protein: CASSALQGAGNQPQHF

J gene: TRBJ2-3
V gene: TRBV20-1
clone size: NA
CDR3 length: 15
D gene: TRBD2
CDR3 DNA: TGCAGTGCTGGTGGGACTAGCGGGGGCAAGAATACGCAGTATTTT
CDR3 protein: CSAGGTSGGKNTQYF

J gene: TRBJ1-5
V gene: TRBV19
clone size: NA
CDR3 length: 14
D gene: NA
CDR3 DNA: TGTGCCAGTAACGAGCAGGGGATCAATCAGCCCCAGCATTTT
CDR3 protein: CASNEQGINQPQHF

J gene: TRBJ1-1
V gene: TRBV24-1
clone size: NA
CDR3 length: 12
D gene: NA
CDR3 DNA: TGTGCCACCAGTGACCCAGGGGTGGGGGCTTTCTTT
CDR3 protein: CATSDPGVGAFF

J gene: TRBJ1-2
V gene: TRBV19
clone size: few
CDR3 length: 12
D gene: NA
CDR3 DNA: TGTGCCAGTGGAGGGTCAATAGCTGGCTACACCTTC
CDR3 protein: CASGGSIAGYTF

J gene: TRBJ1-2
V gene: TRBV9
clone size: NA
CDR3 length: 16
D gene: NA
CDR3 DNA: TGTGCCAGCAGCGTAGAAGGGGGGGCGCATAACTATGGCTACACCTTC
CDR3 protein: CASSVEGGAHNYGYTF

J gene: TRBJ1-1
V gene: TRBV19
clone size: NA
CDR3 length: 14
D gene: NA
CDR3 DNA: TGTGCCAGTAGTAGCCACCCAGGGGACGCTGAAGCTTTCTTT
CDR3 protein: CASSSHPGDAEAFF

J gene: TRBJ1-2
V gene: TRBV5-4
clone size: NA
CDR3 length: 15
D gene: TRBD1
CDR3 DNA: TGTGCCAGCAGCCAAAATACAGGGGGCGCTTCTGGCTACACCTTC
CDR3 protein: CASSQNTGGASGYTF

J gene: TRBJ2-3
V gene: TRBV7-2
clone size: few
CDR3 length: 14
D gene: NA
CDR3 DNA: TGTGCCATCCCACGGGGACTCAACACAGATACGCAGTATTTT
CDR3 protein: CAIPRGLNTDTQYF

J gene: TRBJ2-7
V gene: TRBV5-4
clone size: NA
CDR3 length: 13
D gene: NA
CDR3 DNA: TGTGCCAGCAGCTCGGACAGAATCTACGAGCAGTACTTC
CDR3 protein: CASSSDRIYEQYF

J gene: TRBJ2-3
V gene: TRBV29-1
clone size: NA
CDR3 length: 17
D gene: TRBD2
CDR3 DNA: TGCAGCGTTGATAGCGGGGCCAACGCTCCCTTTTGGGATACGCAGTATTTT
CDR3 protein: CSVDSGANAPFWDTQYF

J gene: TRBJ2-2
V gene: TRBV18
clone size: NA
CDR3 length: 14
D gene: NA
CDR3 DNA: TGTGCCAGCTCACCGGGCCGAAACACCGGGGAGCTGTTTTTT
CDR3 protein: CASSPGRNTGELFF

J gene: TRBJ2-2
V gene: TRBV9
clone size: NA
CDR3 length: 15
D gene: NA
CDR3 DNA: TGTGCCAGCAGCGCACAGGGCTCAAACACCGGGGAGCTGTTTTTT
CDR3 protein: CASSAQGSNTGELFF

J gene: TRBJ2-1
V gene: TRBV11-3
clone size: NA
CDR3 length: 16
D gene: TRBD1
CDR3 DNA: TGTGCCAGCAGCTTAGATGGGTCAGGGGGCTCCAATGAGCAGTTCTTC
CDR3 protein: CASSLDGSGGSNEQFF

J gene: TRBJ2-1
V gene: TRBV6-2/TRBV6-3
clone size: NA
CDR3 length: 16
D gene: TRBD2
CDR3 DNA: TGTGCCAGCAGTTACCCCTTGAGCGGGGGGGGGAATGAGCAGTTCTTC
CDR3 protein: CASSYPLSGGGNEQFF

J gene: TRBJ1-1
V gene: TRBV18
clone size: NA
CDR3 length: 15
D gene: NA
CDR3 DNA: TGTGCCAGCTCACCCTTGGGACCCGGGGGCACTGAAGCTTTCTTT
CDR3 protein: CASSPLGPGGTEAFF